This TCR beta chain was sequenced during a study of shared clonotypes between healthy human individuals. Study background: The plates for each donor numbered three CD4 naive, three CD4 memory, two CD8 naive and one CD8 memory.

Naive CD8 cells lacked CD45RO and underwent positive selection for CCR7, leaving out terminally differentiated effector memory CD45RA+ cells. General study results and limits: Sampling was confined to blood; repertoires within tissues likely differ.

Some clones are missing from TCRdb's copy, which holds only in-frame ones; the method was immunoSEQ multiplex PCR. Altogether around 600,000 clones are present, roughly 98% being singletons, with the ten largest covering more than 0.3%. The table lists this clone with a count of one. The antigen remains unidentified. This receptor was obtained from a man aged 30 to 45 in good health. Sequencing was done on a sample of naive CD8+ T cells sorted from blood.

This CDR3 is CSALLAGEPDTQYF. DNA of the CDR3: TGCAGCGCCTTACTAGCGGGAGAACCAGATACGCAGTATTTT. The chain has TRBV29-1 and TRBJ2-3, with TRBD2 matching 11 bases. With V trimmed by 7 bases and J by 4 bases, 7 bases remained unmatched. This CDR3 spans 14 amino acids. Germline CDR1 SQVTM, CDR2 ANQGSEA.